This TCR beta chain comes out of a study of spatial heterogeneity in lung cancer. V was pared by 4 bases and J by 3 bases, with 3 bases between. CDR3 size: 11 residues. Germline V gene sequence: CDR1 MNHEY, CDR2 SVGAGI. With respect to this clonotype: The target antigen is unknown.

Individual TCR cDNA molecules each bore their own unique molecular identifier. TCRdb called the 5' RACE reads again in MiXCR, with one record for every CDR3 protein. The data hold approximately 3,000 distinct CDR3 sequences, with approximately 49% observed a single time. Whole-study findings and limits: The number of expanded tumor alpha and beta chains correlated with mutation number.

Time point denoted: sample taken at primary tumor resection. Sequencing used lung tumor tissue, obtained at surgery. The clonotype comes from a male donor with early-stage non-small cell lung cancer. V gene TRBV6-5 combines with J gene TRBJ1-1; D gene ambiguous. CDR3 in amino acids: CASSSYTEAFF. In DNA, the CDR3 is TGTGCCAGCAGTTCGTACACTGAAGCTTTCTTT.